These 21 T cell receptor beta chains were all obtained from the same sample, sequenced in a study of cytomegalovirus exposure and HLA in healthy donors. A multiplex PCR was run with 60 Vbeta primers and 13 Jbeta primers. Sequencing was performed with immunoSEQ multiplex PCR; in TCRdb, only in-frame clones are kept and a portion is missing. The table includes about 120,000 clones, about 75% detected once. The sequenced material came from PBMCs. Every receptor here comes from a man aged 55 to 69 in good health and CMV-seropositive.

This clone was seen only a few times. This sequence joins TRBV5-5 and TRBJ2-3; tentatively, D is TRBD1 (6 bases). Germline CDR1 is SGHKS and CDR2 is YYEKEE (reference sequence). V lost 0 bases and J 1 base, leaving 15 bases between the germline ends. The CDR3 covers 17 residues. Written as DNA, the CDR3 is TGTGCCAGCAGCTTGGATAGTAGGGCAGGGGGCACAGATACGCAGTATTTT. Protein: CASSLDSRAGGTDTQYF.

Only a few counts were recorded for this clone. The chain employs TRBV2 and TRBJ1-5, with a possible D match to TRBD1 (6 bases). Germline V lookup: CDR1 SNHLY, CDR2 FYNNEI. Trimming removed 5 bases from V and 3 bases from J, with 14 bases in between. CDR3 length: 15 amino acids. In DNA, the CDR3 is TGTGCCAGCAGTCCCGAACAGGGATACAATCAGCCCCAGCATTTT. As protein: CASSPEQGYNQPQHF.

This rearrangement joins TRBV18 to TRBJ1-1; TRBD1 matches 7 bases. The CDR3 runs to 14 residues. Per the germline V gene, CDR1 is KGHSH and CDR2 is LQKENI. The trim removed 1 base at V and 4 bases at J, leaving 3 bases unmatched. CDR3 bases: TGTGCCAGCTCACCACAGGGGGCAAGCACTGAAGCTTTCTTT. It encodes CASSPQGASTEAFF.

The V gene is TRBV11-2, the J gene TRBJ2-3, with 12 bases aligning to TRBD1. Germline values: CDR1 SGHAT, CDR2 FQNNGV. This CDR3 region has 16 residues. The junction had 8 bases not matched to a gene; V was cut back by 4 bases and J by 6 bases. The CDR3 is CASSWGTGGRRDTQYF. In nucleotides, the CDR3 is TGTGCCAGCAGCTGGGGGACAGGGGGCCGCCGGGATACGCAGTATTTT.

The rearrangement joins TRBV5-1 to TRBJ2-5; tentative D call: TRBD1 (6 bases). V was cut by 3 bases and J by 4 bases, with 13 bases left in between. Germline CDR1 SGHRS, CDR2 YFSETQ. The CDR3 spans 14 residues. CDR3 nucleotide sequence: TGCGCCAGCAGCTACAACAGGGCCCCAGAGACCCAGTACTTC. Translation: CASSYNRAPETQYF.

The chain employs TRBV7-9 and TRBJ1-2; the D is unclear. The V and J ends lost 5 bases and 2 bases respectively, with 18 bases between them. CDR1 and CDR2 from the germline V gene are SEHNR and FQNEAQ (reference sequence). The CDR3 contains 16 residues. The CDR3 here is CASSPSNGGTNYGYTF. The CDR3 bases are TGTGCCAGCAGCCCTTCGAACGGAGGAACCAACTATGGCTACACCTTC.

The chain carries TRBV9 and TRBJ1-1; D ambiguous. Trimming removed 3 bases at V and 5 bases at J, with 14 bases between. The CDR3 consists of 14 residues. The germline V gene encodes CDR1 SGDLS and CDR2 YYNGEE. The CDR3 loop reads CASSAPFGSTEAFF. The CDR3 DNA follows: TGTGCCAGCAGCGCCCCCTTCGGGTCGACTGAAGCTTTCTTT.

The J gene is TRBJ1-4, the V gene TRBV19, with 10 bases identical to TRBD1. V lost 6 bases and J lost 8; bases outside the gene matches: 6. This CDR3 contains 14 residues. Per the germline V gene, CDR1 is LNHDA and CDR2 is SQIVND (reference sequence). CDR3 bases: TGTGCCAGTAGAGACAGGGGGCGCTCGGAAAAACTGTTTTTT. Protein sequence: CASRDRGRSEKLFF.

This chain's CDR3 is CASSFGQGNTEAFF. The CDR3 DNA reads as TGTGCCAGCTCCTTCGGACAGGGCAACACTGAAGCTTTCTTT. The V gene is TRBV18, the J gene TRBJ1-1; TRBD1 aligns across 8 bases. V shed 6 bases, J shed 2 bases, and the junction held 5 bases outside the gene matches. Germline loops: CDR1 KGHSH, CDR2 LQKENI. This CDR3 is built from 14 residues.

The J gene is TRBJ2-1, the V gene TRBV2; D gene uncertain. Deletions cut 4 bases from V and 2 bases from J, with 6 bases between. Germline CDR1 reads SNHLY; CDR2 reads FYNNEI. The CDR3 extends over 13 amino acids. CDR3 nucleotides: TGTGCCAGCAGTGGACTCACCTACAATGAGCAGTTCTTC. Protein sequence: CASSGLTYNEQFF.

The CDR3 spells CASSVTGGSEQYF. CDR3 DNA sequence: TGCGCCAGCAGTGTGACAGGGGGATCCGAGCAGTACTTC. The V call is TRBV10-1, the J call TRBJ2-7, with 9 bases fitting TRBD1. V was clipped by 4 bases and J by 6 bases; unmatched bases: 4. The CDR3 loop spans 13 amino acids. Germline CDR1 and CDR2: WNHNN and SYGVQD (reference sequence).

The chain couples TRBV4-2 to TRBJ1-5, with D possibly matching TRBD1 (5 bases). The V gene's germline CDR1 is LGHNA and CDR2 YNFKEQ. V lost 2 bases to trimming and J lost 6 bases, with 8 bases between them. This CDR3 has 13 amino acids. The CDR3 protein is CASSQQGGQPQHF. DNA for the CDR3: TGTGCCAGCAGCCAACAGGGAGGTCAGCCCCAGCATTTT.

The chain employs TRBV2 and TRBJ2-7; tentatively, D is TRBD1 (6 bases). The CDR3 is 14 residues long. The V and J ends lost 4 bases and 8 bases respectively, with 18 bases between them. CDR1 and CDR2 from the germline V gene are SNHLY and FYNNEI. The CDR3 region is CASSGQAGSMQQYF. In DNA, the CDR3 is TGTGCCAGCAGTGGACAGGCGGGTTCAATGCAGCAGTACTTC.

This clone showed up just once. The chain has TRBV6-1 and TRBJ1-2, with D maybe TRBD1 (5 bases). Germline loops: CDR1 MNHNS, CDR2 SASEGT. Deletions cut 7 bases from V and 8 bases from J, with 14 bases between. The CDR3 sequence is 12 residues long. CDR3 bases: TGTGCCAGCATAGGGACTGCGGGGGGCTACACCTTC. This gives the protein CASIGTAGGYTF.

The chain is built from TRBV5-1 and TRBJ1-5; D gene uncertain. CDR3 length equals 15 residues. Germline-derived CDR1 and CDR2 are SGHRS and YFSETQ. The germline V and J ends were trimmed by 2 bases and 5 bases, with 14 bases remaining between them. CDR3 in amino acids: CASSLSGSRYQPQHF. In DNA, the CDR3 is TGCGCCAGCAGCTTATCCGGGAGCAGATATCAGCCCCAGCATTTT.

The chain joins TRBV10-3 to TRBJ1-1; possible D gene TRBD1, 6 bases. The CDR3 totals 12 residues. Trimming took off 8 bases at V and 5 bases at J, with 12 bases between the two ends. Germline V CDR1 and CDR2: ENHRY, SYGVKD. The CDR3 region is CAIQGTGTEAFF. The DNA of the CDR3 is TGTGCCATCCAGGGGACGGGGACTGAAGCTTTCTTT.

The rearrangement joins TRBV21-1 to TRBJ2-5; TRBD2, the table's D call, lacks a check against the DNA. TRBV21-1 is a pseudogene segment. CDR3 length equals 17 residues. The CDR3 spells CASSKGVAGRVQETQYF. DNA for the CDR3: TGTGCCAGCAGCAAAGGGGTAGCAGGGAGGGTCCAAGAGACCCAGTACTTC.

This sequence joins TRBV27 and TRBJ1-1, with D possibly matching TRBD1 (5 bases). Germline V gives CDR1 MNHEY, CDR2 SMNVEV (reference sequence). The CDR3 contains 14 residues. V lost 3 bases to trimming and J lost 7 bases, with 15 bases between them. The CDR3 loop is CASSFLSDTNEAFF. The CDR3 bases are TGTGCCAGCAGTTTTCTCTCGGACACGAATGAAGCTTTCTTT.

This chain uses TRBV30 with TRBJ1-2, with a tentative D call TRBD1 (5 bases). Trimming cost V 0 bases and J 1 base, with 9 bases left between them. The CDR3 extends over 14 amino acids. Germline V gives CDR1 GTSNPN, CDR2 SVGIG (reference sequence). In DNA, the CDR3 is TGTGCCTGGAGTGTTTGGCAGGGTAACTATGGCTACACCTTC. Translation gives CAWSVWQGNYGYTF.

The chain links TRBV10-3 to TRBJ2-7, with 8 bases identical to TRBD1. This CDR3 contains 12 residues. Germline V CDR1 and CDR2: ENHRY, SYGVKD. V lost 9 bases, J lost 5 bases, and 6 bases stayed unmatched. Here the CDR3 DNA reads TGTGCCATTAGGACAGGGACCAACGAGCAGTACTTC. Amino acid sequence: CAIRTGTNEQYF.

The rearrangement uses TRBV27 and TRBJ2-1; 7 positions match TRBD1. Trimming at V came to 6 bases and at J to 5 bases, leaving 7 bases not matched to a gene. In germline, CDR1 is MNHEY, CDR2 SMNVEV (reference sequence). The length of the CDR3 is 14 residues. CDR3 bases: TGTGCCAGCAGGCCCAGGGGGAACAACAATGAGCAGTTCTTC. It specifies CASRPRGNNNEQFF.